Listed below are T cell receptor beta chains from one sample, sequenced in a study of Graves' ophthalmopathy and Graves' hyperthyroidism. From the multiplex PCR reads, TCRdb called clonotypes with MiXCR, one entry per CDR3 protein. The table has around 600,000 distinct CDR3 sequences, about two fifths seen once. Sample: peripheral blood. The receptors come from an adult man with Graves' ophthalmopathy. Each CDR3 is given with its conserved first and last residue. Each record gives: J gene, V gene, clone size, D gene, CDR3 protein, CDR3 DNA. A D gene is named only where the DNA matches it firmly. Where a row states a size, it is once, few, many or the class of an expanded clone; other rows omit it.

J gene: TRBJ2-1; V gene: TRBV2; clone size: -; D gene: TRBD2; CDR3 protein: CASRDPSGSRDEQFF; CDR3 DNA: TGTGCCAGCAGGGACCCTAGCGGGAGTCGGGATGAGCAGTTCTTC
J gene: TRBJ2-3; V gene: TRBV29-1; clone size: -; D gene: TRBD2; CDR3 protein: CSVVSGVTDTQYF; CDR3 DNA: TGCAGCGTTGTTAGCGGGGTCACAGATACGCAGTATTTT
J gene: TRBJ2-7; V gene: TRBV5-1; clone size: many; D gene: TRBD1; CDR3 protein: CASSLGDRGYEQYF; CDR3 DNA: TGTGCCAGCAGCTTGGGGGACAGGGGCTACGAGCAGTACTTC
J gene: TRBJ2-2; V gene: TRBV9; clone size: many; D gene: TRBD1; CDR3 protein: CASSPRQGRNTGELFF; CDR3 DNA: TGTGCCAGCAGCCCAAGACAGGGAAGGAACACCGGGGAGCTGTTTTTT
J gene: TRBJ1-4; V gene: TRBV4-3; clone size: -; D gene: -; CDR3 protein: CASSQGSSPNEKLFF; CDR3 DNA: TGCGCCAGCAGCCAAGGATCTTCTCCTAATGAAAAACTGTTTTTT
J gene: TRBJ1-1; V gene: TRBV12-3/TRBV12-4; clone size: -; D gene: TRBD1; CDR3 protein: CASSPGTGNTHTEAFF; CDR3 DNA: TGTGCCAGCAGTCCCGGGACAGGGAATACCCACACTGAAGCTTTCTTT
J gene: TRBJ2-7; V gene: TRBV10-3; clone size: -; D gene: -; CDR3 protein: CASSYAPGSYEQYF; CDR3 DNA: TGTGCCAGCAGTTACGCCCCGGGTTCCTACGAGCAGTACTTC
J gene: TRBJ2-2; V gene: TRBV10-3; clone size: many; D gene: TRBD2; CDR3 protein: CAISESSGTNTGELFF; CDR3 DNA: TGTGCCATCAGTGAGTCGAGCGGGACGAACACCGGGGAGCTGTTTTTT
J gene: TRBJ2-7; V gene: TRBV7-8; clone size: few; D gene: -; CDR3 protein: CASSFEVGPSYEQYF; CDR3 DNA: TGTGCCAGCAGCTTCGAGGTGGGACCTTCCTACGAGCAGTACTTC
J gene: TRBJ1-2; V gene: TRBV7-6; clone size: many; D gene: -; CDR3 protein: CASSLGGTGYGYTF; CDR3 DNA: TGTGCCAGCAGCTTAGGGGGGACGGGCTATGGCTACACCTTC
J gene: TRBJ2-7; V gene: TRBV4-1; clone size: -; D gene: TRBD2; CDR3 protein: CASSQDSGFSSYEQYF; CDR3 DNA: TGCGCCAGCAGCCAAGATAGCGGGTTCAGCTCCTACGAGCAGTACTTC
J gene: TRBJ1-1; V gene: TRBV20-1; clone size: many; D gene: -; CDR3 protein: CSSRRGTEAFF; CDR3 DNA: TGCAGTTCCCGGAGGGGGACTGAAGCTTTCTTT
J gene: TRBJ2-6; V gene: TRBV29-1; clone size: -; D gene: -; CDR3 protein: CSVIQGAGANVLTF; CDR3 DNA: TGCAGCGTTATACAGGGAGCTGGGGCCAACGTCCTGACTTTC
J gene: TRBJ1-1; V gene: TRBV2; clone size: many; D gene: -; CDR3 protein: CASTPHRDSEAFF; CDR3 DNA: TGTGCCAGCACCCCTCATCGAGACAGTGAAGCTTTCTTT
J gene: TRBJ1-5; V gene: TRBV12-3/TRBV12-4; clone size: -; D gene: -; CDR3 protein: CASSPDRTFNQPQHF; CDR3 DNA: TGTGCCAGCAGCCCGGATCGGACGTTCAATCAGCCCCAGCATTTT
J gene: TRBJ1-1; V gene: TRBV29-1; clone size: -; D gene: -; CDR3 protein: CSVVRARTEAFF; CDR3 DNA: TGCAGCGTTGTGCGAGCGAGGACTGAAGCTTTCTTT
J gene: TRBJ2-5; V gene: TRBV6-5; clone size: many; D gene: -; CDR3 protein: CASSYDRTGETQYF; CDR3 DNA: TGTGCCAGCAGTTACGACAGGACTGGGGAGACCCAGTACTTC
J gene: TRBJ1-1; V gene: TRBV6-6; clone size: many; D gene: TRBD1; CDR3 protein: CASRYGTENTEAFF; CDR3 DNA: TGTGCCAGCAGGTACGGGACAGAGAACACTGAAGCTTTCTTT
J gene: TRBJ1-3; V gene: TRBV29-1; clone size: many; D gene: -; CDR3 protein: CSVEDLRDSGNTIYF; CDR3 DNA: TGCAGCGTTGAAGATCTCAGGGACTCTGGAAACACCATATATTTT
J gene: TRBJ1-2; V gene: TRBV5-1; clone size: -; D gene: TRBD1; CDR3 protein: CASSELTGGNLNYGYTF; CDR3 DNA: TGCGCCAGCAGCGAACTGACAGGGGGTAACCTTAACTATGGCTACACCTTC
J gene: TRBJ1-2; V gene: TRBV25-1; clone size: -; D gene: -; CDR3 protein: CASSEVGGRGNTF; CDR3 DNA: TGTGCCAGCAGTGAAGTTGGAGGGCGAGGAAACACCTTC
J gene: TRBJ2-7; V gene: TRBV2; clone size: -; D gene: TRBD1; CDR3 protein: CASSPGTGFNNTYEQYF; CDR3 DNA: TGTGCCAGCAGCCCCGGGACAGGGTTTAACAACACCTACGAGCAGTACTTC
J gene: TRBJ1-3; V gene: TRBV10-2; clone size: once; D gene: -; CDR3 protein: CASTPGVQDTIYF; CDR3 DNA: TGCGCCAGCACCCCGGGAGTCCAAGACACCATATATTTT
J gene: TRBJ2-7; V gene: TRBV5-1; clone size: -; D gene: TRBD2; CDR3 protein: CASSLGGTSGRGEQYF; CDR3 DNA: TGCGCCAGCAGCTTGGGCGGGACTAGCGGGAGAGGCGAGCAGTACTTC
J gene: TRBJ2-1; V gene: TRBV24-1; clone size: few; D gene: TRBD1; CDR3 protein: CATSDPGQGAYNEQFF; CDR3 DNA: TGTGCCACCAGTGATCCGGGACAGGGGGCCTACAATGAGCAGTTCTTC
J gene: TRBJ2-2; V gene: TRBV7-9; clone size: -; D gene: -; CDR3 protein: CASSHNPRTPSPGELFF; CDR3 DNA: TGTGCCAGCAGCCATAACCCTCGGACTCCTTCCCCCGGGGAGCTGTTTTTT
J gene: TRBJ1-6; V gene: TRBV7-2; clone size: few; D gene: -; CDR3 protein: CAWSRGLHSPLHF; CDR3 DNA: TGTGCCTGGAGTAGGGGGTTGCATTCACCCCTCCACTTT
J gene: TRBJ2-7; V gene: TRBV12-3/TRBV12-4; clone size: many; D gene: -; CDR3 protein: CASSFRGIYEQYF; CDR3 DNA: TGTGCCAGCAGTTTTCGGGGGATCTACGAGCAGTACTTC
J gene: TRBJ2-1; V gene: TRBV7-2; clone size: -; D gene: TRBD2; CDR3 protein: CASSLVLAGDNEQFF; CDR3 DNA: TGTGCCAGCAGCTTAGTCCTAGCGGGAGACAATGAGCAGTTCTTC
J gene: TRBJ1-2; V gene: TRBV14; clone size: many; D gene: -; CDR3 protein: CASSQDRGYGYTF; CDR3 DNA: TGTGCCAGCAGCCAAGACAGGGGCTATGGCTACACCTTC
J gene: TRBJ2-6; V gene: TRBV12-3/TRBV12-4; clone size: many; D gene: -; CDR3 protein: CASSFSGRGANVLTF; CDR3 DNA: TGTGCCAGCAGTTTTTCAGGGAGGGGGGCCAACGTCCTGACTTTC
J gene: TRBJ2-5; V gene: TRBV12-3/TRBV12-4; clone size: -; D gene: TRBD2; CDR3 protein: CASSVPQTSGGFQETQYF; CDR3 DNA: TGTGCCAGCAGTGTCCCCCAAACTAGCGGGGGGTTTCAAGAGACCCAGTACTTC
J gene: TRBJ2-6; V gene: TRBV10-3; clone size: few; D gene: -; CDR3 protein: CASSPPNGLSGANVLTF; CDR3 DNA: TGTGCCAGCAGCCCCCCAAACGGACTCTCTGGGGCCAACGTCCTGACTTTC
J gene: TRBJ2-7; V gene: TRBV5-8; clone size: -; D gene: -; CDR3 protein: CASSLNGGDEQYF; CDR3 DNA: TGTGCCAGCAGCCTCAACGGCGGGGACGAGCAGTACTTC
J gene: TRBJ1-1; V gene: TRBV29-1; clone size: many; D gene: -; CDR3 protein: CSVIRGETEAFF; CDR3 DNA: TGCAGCGTCATCAGGGGAGAAACTGAAGCTTTCTTT
J gene: TRBJ1-6; V gene: TRBV10-3; clone size: -; D gene: -; CDR3 protein: CASTGRGFLEYSYNSPLHF; CDR3 DNA: TGTGCCAGCACCGGAAGGGGGTTTTTAGAATACTCCTATAATTCACCCCTCCACTTT
J gene: TRBJ2-7; V gene: TRBV11-2; clone size: few; D gene: -; CDR3 protein: CASSSQRSSIYEQYF; CDR3 DNA: TGTGCCAGCAGCTCCCAGAGGTCGAGTATCTACGAGCAGTACTTC
J gene: TRBJ1-5; V gene: TRBV6-5; clone size: -; D gene: -; CDR3 protein: CASSPREPNQPQHF; CDR3 DNA: TGTGCCAGCAGTCCCAGGGAACCCAATCAGCCCCAGCATTTT
J gene: TRBJ2-7; V gene: TRBV10-3; clone size: many; D gene: -; CDR3 protein: CAISKEGASYEQYF; CDR3 DNA: TGTGCCATCAGTAAAGAGGGAGCCTCCTACGAGCAGTACTTC
J gene: TRBJ1-1; V gene: TRBV5-1; clone size: few; D gene: TRBD1; CDR3 protein: CASSLKQGVTEAFF; CDR3 DNA: TGCGCCAGCAGCTTGAAACAGGGGGTCACTGAAGCTTTCTTT
J gene: TRBJ1-6; V gene: TRBV19; clone size: many; D gene: -; CDR3 protein: CATTKRWLDSPLHF; CDR3 DNA: TGTGCCACCACCAAAAGGTGGCTTGATTCACCCCTCCACTTT
J gene: TRBJ2-5; V gene: TRBV29-1; clone size: many; D gene: TRBD2; CDR3 protein: CSVEGLAEETQYF; CDR3 DNA: TGCAGCGTAGAGGGACTAGCGGAAGAGACCCAGTACTTC
J gene: TRBJ2-6; V gene: TRBV6-4; clone size: many; D gene: -; CDR3 protein: CASSDDSSGANVLTF; CDR3 DNA: TGTGCCAGCAGTGACGATAGCTCTGGGGCCAACGTCCTGACTTTC
J gene: TRBJ2-7; V gene: TRBV7-2; clone size: many; D gene: -; CDR3 protein: CASSPPGGEQYF; CDR3 DNA: TGTGCCAGCAGCCCCCCGGGTGGCGAGCAGTACTTC
J gene: TRBJ1-5; V gene: TRBV4-1; clone size: few; D gene: TRBD1; CDR3 protein: CASSPGPGGSNQPQHF; CDR3 DNA: TGCGCCAGCAGTCCGGGACCAGGGGGGAGCAATCAGCCCCAGCATTTT
J gene: TRBJ1-1; V gene: TRBV2; clone size: many; D gene: -; CDR3 protein: CASSEQGTRNTEAFF; CDR3 DNA: TGTGCCAGCAGTGAACAAGGAACAAGAAACACTGAAGCTTTCTTT
J gene: TRBJ2-5; V gene: TRBV10-3; clone size: -; D gene: -; CDR3 protein: CVIRTGVGQETQYF; CDR3 DNA: TGTGTCATCAGGACTGGGGTGGGGCAAGAGACCCAGTACTTC
J gene: TRBJ2-7; V gene: TRBV7-3; clone size: -; D gene: TRBD1; CDR3 protein: CASSPGQSSYGQYF; CDR3 DNA: TGTGCCAGCAGCCCGGGACAGTCCTCCTACGGGCAGTACTTC